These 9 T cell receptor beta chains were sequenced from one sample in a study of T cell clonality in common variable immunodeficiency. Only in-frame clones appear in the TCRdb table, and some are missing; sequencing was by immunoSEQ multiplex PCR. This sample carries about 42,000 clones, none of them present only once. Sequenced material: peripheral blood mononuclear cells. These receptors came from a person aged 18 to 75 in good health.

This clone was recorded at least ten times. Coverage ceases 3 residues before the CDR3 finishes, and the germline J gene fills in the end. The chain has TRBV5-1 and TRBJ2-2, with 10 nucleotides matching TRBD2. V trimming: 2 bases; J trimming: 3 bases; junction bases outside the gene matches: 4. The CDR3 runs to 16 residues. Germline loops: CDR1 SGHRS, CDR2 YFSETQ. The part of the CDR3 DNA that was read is TGCGCCAGCAGCTTTAGTCTAGCGGGAGACACCGGGGAG. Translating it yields CASSFSLAGDTGE. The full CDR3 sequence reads CASSFSLAGDTGELFF.

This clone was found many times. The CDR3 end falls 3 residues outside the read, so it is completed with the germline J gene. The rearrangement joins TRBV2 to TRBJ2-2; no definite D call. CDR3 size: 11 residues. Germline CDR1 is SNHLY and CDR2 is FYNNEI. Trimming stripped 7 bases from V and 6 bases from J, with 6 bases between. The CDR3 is CASKKAGELFF. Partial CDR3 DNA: TGTGCCAGCAAGAAGGCCGGGGAG.

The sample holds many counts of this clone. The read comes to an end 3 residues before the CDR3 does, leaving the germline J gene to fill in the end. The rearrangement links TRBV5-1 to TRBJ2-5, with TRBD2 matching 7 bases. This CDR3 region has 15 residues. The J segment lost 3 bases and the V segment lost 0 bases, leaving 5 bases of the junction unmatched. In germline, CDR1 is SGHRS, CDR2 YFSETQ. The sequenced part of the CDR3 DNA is TGCGCCAGCAGCTTGGCCGGGCTAGCGGAAGAGACC. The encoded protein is CASSLAGLAEET. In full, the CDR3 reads CASSLAGLAEETQYF.

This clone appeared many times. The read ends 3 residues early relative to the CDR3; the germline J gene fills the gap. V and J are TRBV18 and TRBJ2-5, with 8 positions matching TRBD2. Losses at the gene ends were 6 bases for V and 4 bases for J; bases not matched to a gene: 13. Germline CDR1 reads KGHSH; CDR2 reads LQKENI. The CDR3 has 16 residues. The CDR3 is CASSRTSGDMGETQYF. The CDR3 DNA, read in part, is TGTGCCAGCTCTCGTACTAGCGGCGACATGGGAGAGACC.

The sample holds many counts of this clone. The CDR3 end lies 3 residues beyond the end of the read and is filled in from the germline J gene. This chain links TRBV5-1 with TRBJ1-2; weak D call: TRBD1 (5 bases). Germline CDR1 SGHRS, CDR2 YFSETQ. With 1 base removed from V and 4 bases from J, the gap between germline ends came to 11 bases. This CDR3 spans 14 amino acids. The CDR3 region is CASSLTGSLYGYTF. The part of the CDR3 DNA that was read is TGCGCCAGCAGCTTGACAGGTAGTCTCTATGGC.

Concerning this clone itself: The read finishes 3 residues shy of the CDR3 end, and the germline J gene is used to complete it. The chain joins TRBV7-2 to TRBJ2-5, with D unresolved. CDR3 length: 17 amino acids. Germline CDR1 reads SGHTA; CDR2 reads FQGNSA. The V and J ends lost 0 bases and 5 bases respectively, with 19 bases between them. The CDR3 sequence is CASSLAPTRVLRETQYF. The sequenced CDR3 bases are TGTGCCAGCAGCTTAGCCCCAACCCGGGTCTTGCGGGAGACC. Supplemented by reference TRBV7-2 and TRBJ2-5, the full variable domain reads GAGVSQSPSNKVTEKGKDVELRCDPISGHTALYWYRQSLGQGLEFLIYFQGNSAPDKSGLPSDRFSAERTGGSVSTLTIQRTQQEDSAVYLCASSLAPTRVLRETQYFGPGTRLLVL.

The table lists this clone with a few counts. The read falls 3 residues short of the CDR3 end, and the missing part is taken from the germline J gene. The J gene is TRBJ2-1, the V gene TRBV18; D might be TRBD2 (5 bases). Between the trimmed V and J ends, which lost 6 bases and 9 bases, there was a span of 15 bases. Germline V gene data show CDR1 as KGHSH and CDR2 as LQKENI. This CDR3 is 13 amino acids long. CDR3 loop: CASSEKAGREQFF. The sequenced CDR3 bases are TGTGCCAGCTCGGAAAAGGCGGGTCGTGAG.

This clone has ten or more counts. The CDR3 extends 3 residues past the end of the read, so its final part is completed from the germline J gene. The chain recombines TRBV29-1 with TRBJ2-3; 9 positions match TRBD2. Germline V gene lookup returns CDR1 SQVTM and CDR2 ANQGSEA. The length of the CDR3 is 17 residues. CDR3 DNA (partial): TGCAGCATAGCCCGGACAGGAAACCTAGCGGGACAAGAGACG. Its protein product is CSIARTGNLAGQET. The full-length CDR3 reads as CSIARTGNLAGQETQYF.

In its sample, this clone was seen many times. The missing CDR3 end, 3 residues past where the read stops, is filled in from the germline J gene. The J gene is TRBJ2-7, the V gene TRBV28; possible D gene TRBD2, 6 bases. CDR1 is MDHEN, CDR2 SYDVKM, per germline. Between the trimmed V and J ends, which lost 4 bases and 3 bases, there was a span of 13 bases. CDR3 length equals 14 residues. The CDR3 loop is CASSSPTSFYEQYF. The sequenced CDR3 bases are TGTGCCAGCAGTTCCCCGACTAGTTTCTACGAG.